This T cell receptor (beta chain) was observed in a study of long-term antiretroviral therapy in people with HIV. The CDR3 runs 13 residues. V lost 6 bases and J lost 4; bases outside the gene matches: 5. Germline V CDR1 and CDR2: MDHEN, SYDVKM. In this sample, this clone turned up once. Its antigen is still unknown. Broader study findings: Those clones which expanded before ART made up the dominant part of the repertoire at all time points.

Run at survey level, the immunoSEQ assay was version v3.0. Generated by immunoSEQ multiplex PCR, the TCRdb table keeps only in-frame clones and is missing some. Of 25,000 to 35,000 clones in the sample, 80% to 85% were seen once. The rearrangement links TRBV28 to TRBJ1-2, with 7 bases aligning to TRBD1. The receptor comes from a man aged 25-45 years with HIV. Specimen: unsorted PBMCs, collected 2.7 to 2.8 years after starting antiretroviral therapy. The CDR3 DNA reads TGTGCCAGCAGACTGACAGGGCCCTATGGCTACACCTTC. Its protein product is CASRLTGPYGYTF.